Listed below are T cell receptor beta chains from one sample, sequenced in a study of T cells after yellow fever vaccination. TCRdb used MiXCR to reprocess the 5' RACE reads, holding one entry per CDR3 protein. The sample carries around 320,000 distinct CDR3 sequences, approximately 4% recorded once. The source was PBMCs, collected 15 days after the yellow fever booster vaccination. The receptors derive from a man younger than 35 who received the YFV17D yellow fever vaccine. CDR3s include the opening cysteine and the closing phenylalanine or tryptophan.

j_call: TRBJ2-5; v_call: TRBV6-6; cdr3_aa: CASSYSGQETQYF
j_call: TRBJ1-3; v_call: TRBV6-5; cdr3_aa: CASSPEWAALSTIYF
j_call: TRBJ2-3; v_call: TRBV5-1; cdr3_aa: CASSNGQAEDTQYF
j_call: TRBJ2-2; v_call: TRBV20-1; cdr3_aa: CSARVRGGPTRELFF
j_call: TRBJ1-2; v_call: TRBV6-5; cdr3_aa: CASRSGDGYTF
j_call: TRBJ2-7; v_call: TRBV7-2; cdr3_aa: CASSTHGREQYF
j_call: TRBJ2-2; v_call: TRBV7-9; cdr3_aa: CASSRGAGPNTGELFF
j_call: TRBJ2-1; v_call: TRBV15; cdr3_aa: CATSPRVLGEQFF
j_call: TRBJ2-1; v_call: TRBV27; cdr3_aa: CASGPDRTVRNEQFF
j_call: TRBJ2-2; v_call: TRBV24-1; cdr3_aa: CATGGRANTGELFF
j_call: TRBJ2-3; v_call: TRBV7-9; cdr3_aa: CASSFERPPLYGTDTQYF
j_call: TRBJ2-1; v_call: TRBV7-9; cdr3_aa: CASSIPGRRSYNEQFF